This T cell receptor beta chain stems from a study of identical twins' blood T cells. This CDR3 is 14 amino acids long. CDR1 is SQVTM and CDR2 is ANQGSEA in the germline V gene. TCR cDNA libraries came from RNA via a modified published protocol. Both ends of each TCR cDNA library bore sample-specific barcodes. Each CDR3 protein gets one entry after TCRdb re-called the 5' RACE reads with MiXCR. The sample records fewer than 450,000 distinct CDR3 sequences, about 28% being singletons. As for this clonotype: This may arise from a read error, as a much more abundant clone is one base away.

The sequenced material came from PBMCs. The genes are TRBV29-1 and TRBJ1-3, with 9 bases aligning to TRBD1. This receptor was taken from a woman aged 18-49 years in good health. In DNA, the CDR3 is TGCAGCGTTGAGGGACAGGGCTCTGGAAACACCGTATATTTT. This gives the protein CSVEGQGSGNTVYF.